Listed below are T cell receptor beta chains from one sample, sequenced in a study of cytomegalovirus exposure and HLA in healthy donors. Sequencing was performed with immunoSEQ multiplex PCR; in TCRdb, only in-frame clones are kept and a portion is missing. Seen here are under 140,000 clones, over 65% observed once, and the top ten hold 1% to 1.5%. The sample comprised PBMCs. The origin of the receptors is a woman aged 25 to 39 in good health and CMV-seronegative. Both conserved end residues are part of each CDR3. The D gene is left open where the match is weak. Not every row has a clone size; where given, it reads once, few, many or a size class.

J gene	CDR3 length	D gene	V gene	clone size	CDR3 DNA	CDR3 protein
TRBJ2-5	15	NA	TRBV11-2	NA	TGTGCCAGCAGCTTGGCTAGCGCACCCACGGAGACCCAGTACTTC	CASSLASAPTETQYF
TRBJ1-2	16	TRBD1	TRBV4-2	NA	TGTGCCAGCAGCCCATATTTTACATGGACAGGGGGAGGCTACACCTTC	CASSPYFTWTGGGYTF
TRBJ2-2	14	NA	TRBV5-1	NA	TGCGCCAGCAGCTTTGGGGGCTTCACCGGGGAGCTGTTTTTT	CASSFGGFTGELFF
TRBJ2-1	19	TRBD2	TRBV30	NA	TGTGCCTGGAGTGCTCCTAGCGGGAGCCCCCAAAGCTCCTACAATGAGCAGTTCTTC	CAWSAPSGSPQSSYNEQFF
TRBJ2-7	13	NA	TRBV28	NA	TGTGCCAGCACCCTCGGCAGGGCAACCGAGCAGTACTTC	CASTLGRATEQYF
TRBJ1-3	14	NA	TRBV14	NA	TGTGCCAGCAGCAGACAGCGCTCTGGAAACACCATATATTTT	CASSRQRSGNTIYF
TRBJ2-1	14	TRBD1	TRBV25-1	NA	TGTGCCAGCAGGCCTCCAAGACAGGGAAATGAGCAGTTCTTC	CASRPPRQGNEQFF
TRBJ2-4	12	NA	TRBV28	NA	TGTGCCAGCAGTCCTCTAGTATCCATTCAGTACTTC	CASSPLVSIQYF
TRBJ1-6	14	NA	TRBV27	NA	TGTGCCAGCAGTTTGGCGGGGCCCGTGTCACCCCTCCACTTT	CASSLAGPVSPLHF
TRBJ2-7	14	TRBD2	TRBV27	NA	TGTGCCAGCAGTCCTTACCCCAGCGGGAGGGAGCAGTACTTC	CASSPYPSGREQYF
TRBJ1-5	12	NA	TRBV2	NA	TGTGCCAGCAGTGAATATAATCAGCCCCAGCATTTT	CASSEYNQPQHF
TRBJ2-3	12	NA	TRBV25-1	few	TGTGCCAGCAGTAAGCCTTTAGATACGCAGTATTTT	CASSKPLDTQYF
TRBJ1-4	13	NA	TRBV19	NA	TGTGCCAGTAGTGAGCAGGGGCCTGAAAAACTGTTTTTT	CASSEQGPEKLFF
TRBJ1-1	16	NA	TRBV29-1	NA	TGCAGCGCTGAGGGGGGAGAAGAGGCTTTGAACACTGAAGCTTTCTTT	CSAEGGEEALNTEAFF
TRBJ1-2	12	TRBD1	TRBV7-2	few	TGTGCCAGCAGCCGCGGACAGGGTGGCTACACCTTC	CASSRGQGGYTF
TRBJ2-7	17	TRBD2	TRBV6-1	few	TGTGCCAGCAGTGAGGCGCCAGGCGGGAGCCGATCCTACGAGCAGTACTTC	CASSEAPGGSRSYEQYF
TRBJ1-5	13	NA	TRBV7-2	NA	TGTGCCAGCTCCCGGGGGAGCAATCAGCCCCAGCATTTT	CASSRGSNQPQHF
TRBJ2-5	16	TRBD2	TRBV5-4	NA	TGTGCCAGCAGATCCCCGGGACTAGCGGGATACGAGACCCAGTACTTC	CASRSPGLAGYETQYF
TRBJ2-5	15	TRBD2	TRBV11-2	NA	TGTGCCAGCAGCTTAGAGCTGAGCGGGAGGCAGACCCAGTACTTC	CASSLELSGRQTQYF
TRBJ1-4	15	TRBD1	TRBV27	NA	TGTGCCAGCAGTCCCACTCGGGACAGTAATGAAAAACTGTTTTTT	CASSPTRDSNEKLFF
TRBJ1-5	14	NA	TRBV7-9	few	TGTGCCAGCAGCCACGGGGGTAGCAATCAGCCCCAGCATTTT	CASSHGGSNQPQHF
TRBJ2-2	15	TRBD2	TRBV18	NA	TGTGCCAGCTCGAACGAGAGCGGGAGCCGGGGGGAGCTGTTTTTT	CASSNESGSRGELFF
TRBJ2-7	18	TRBD2	TRBV29-1	NA	TGCAGCGTTGAAGATCCGAGGCGTTGGCTAGCGGGAGCGAGTGAGCAGTACTTC	CSVEDPRRWLAGASEQYF
TRBJ2-7	13	TRBD1	TRBV4-1	once	TGCGCCAGCAGCCCGACAGGGTCCTACGAGCAGTACTTC	CASSPTGSYEQYF
TRBJ1-1	15	NA	TRBV5-4	NA	TGTGCCGGAGGGGGGGCGGCGAGTGAGAACACTGAAGCTTTCTTT	CAGGGAASENTEAFF
TRBJ2-1	13	NA	TRBV30	few	TGTGCCTGGAGTGCGACTTATTACAATGAGCAGTTCTTC	CAWSATYYNEQFF
TRBJ1-5	12	NA	TRBV7-2	NA	TGTGCCAGCAGCTTTATTAATCAGCCCCAGCATTTT	CASSFINQPQHF
TRBJ1-1	12	NA	TRBV10-3	few	TGTGCCATCAGTGGTATGAACACTGAAGCTTTCTTT	CAISGMNTEAFF